These 20 T cell receptor beta chains were sequenced from one sample in a study of technical replicates of blood from a few donors. Clones were sequenced by immunoSEQ multiplex PCR, and TCRdb holds only the in-frame ones, with some missing. This sample has tens of thousands of clones; more than 75% occur once, and the top ten carry more than 4.5%. Sample: PBMCs. The receptor set was obtained from a human donor in good health. Some clones in this sample may be carry-over from other donors' samples.

The chain has TRBV6-1 and TRBJ1-6; TRBD1 might be the D (5 bases). The ends were cut back, 10 bases at V and 3 bases at J, with 13 bases in the middle. CDR3 length: 14 residues. Germline lookup yields CDR1 MNHNS and CDR2 SASEGT. CDR3 in DNA: TGTGCCATGAGTGAGGGGCTCTATAATTCACCCCTCCACTTT. Its translation: CAMSEGLYNSPLHF.

The chain recombines TRBV11-3 with TRBJ2-7, with TRBD2 identical over 7 bases. Looked up from germline, CDR1 is SGHNT and CDR2 is YENEEA. The CDR3 totals 13 residues. Germline trimming cut 5 bases from V and 1 base from J; bases unmatched to any gene: 2. Here the CDR3 reads CASSPAGSYEQYF. The CDR3 bases are TGTGCCAGCAGCCCAGCGGGGTCCTACGAGCAGTACTTC.

This chain uses TRBV5-6 with TRBJ1-1, with D possibly being TRBD1 (5 bases). The CDR3 has 13 residues. Trimming stripped 3 bases from V and 1 base from J, with 7 bases between. The germline CDR1 and CDR2 sequences are SGHDT and YYEEEE. This chain's CDR3 is CASSYDRNTEAFF. The DNA for the CDR3 is TGTGCCAGCAGCTATGACAGGAACACTGAAGCTTTCTTT.

V is TRBV5-1 and J is TRBJ1-1; D ambiguous. The CDR3 is 13 amino acids. Germline CDR1 is SGHRS and CDR2 is YFSETQ. V lost 1 base and J lost 1, with 5 bases in between. CDR3 sequence: CASSLTSNTEAFF. CDR3 nucleotides: TGCGCCAGCAGCTTGACATCGAACACTGAAGCTTTCTTT.

The CDR3, as DNA: TGTGCCAGCAGTGAGCCCGGTCTTAACTCTGGGGCCAACGTCCTGACTTTC. As protein: CASSEPGLNSGANVLTF. This chain joins TRBV25-1 and TRBJ2-6; the D is unclear. This CDR3 contains 17 residues. Per the germline V gene, CDR1 is MGHDK and CDR2 is SYGVNS. V lost 3 bases to trimming and J lost 0 bases, with 12 bases between them.

The rearrangement joins TRBV5-5 to TRBJ2-7; 8 nucleotides align to TRBD1. Germline V lookup: CDR1 SGHKS, CDR2 YYEKEE (reference sequence). CDR3 length equals 15 residues. J lost 3 bases, V lost 5 bases, and 10 bases had no gene match. This CDR3 reads CASRKQTGANYEQYF. CDR3 bases: TGTGCCAGCAGAAAACAGACAGGGGCGAACTACGAGCAGTACTTC.

This chain links TRBV13 with TRBJ2-3; a possible D gene is TRBD2 (6 bases). Germline V gene data show CDR1 as PRHDT and CDR2 as FYEKMQ (reference sequence). This CDR3 contains 14 residues. V lost 4 bases and J lost 4, with 12 bases in between. The CDR3 DNA is TGTGCCAGCAGCTCGGGACTGCGCGCAGATACGCAGTATTTT. This encodes CASSSGLRADTQYF.

The chain recombines TRBV7-2 with TRBJ1-1; D remains ambiguous. The CDR3 has 13 residues. Trimming left V 1 base short and J 6 bases short, with 9 bases between. Germline V gene data show CDR1 as SGHTA and CDR2 as FQGNSA. The CDR3 bases are TGTGCCAGCAGCTTAGAACTGTACGCTGAAGCTTTCTTT. This gives the protein CASSLELYAEAFF.

V is TRBV7-2 and J is TRBJ1-1, with a possible D match to TRBD1 (6 bases). Germline V gene data show CDR1 as SGHTA and CDR2 as FQGNSA. The V and J ends lost 1 base and 2 bases respectively, with 11 bases between them. This CDR3 has 15 amino acids. The CDR3 DNA follows: TGTGCCAGCAGCTTAGGCAGGGGATTTAACACTGAAGCTTTCTTT. Translated: CASSLGRGFNTEAFF.

This clone was observed once. The genes are TRBV11-3 and TRBJ2-2; the D is unclear. V was clipped by 2 bases and J by 5 bases, with 15 bases between them. The CDR3 runs 16 residues. CDR1 is SGHNT, CDR2 YENEEA, per germline. For the CDR3, the DNA is TGTGCCAGCAGCTTAACCCCGTCCAGTTGGACCGGGGAGCTGTTTTTT. This codes for CASSLTPSSWTGELFF.

The J gene is TRBJ2-5, the V gene TRBV15; TRBD2 might be the D (5 bases). V was clipped by 5 bases and J by 5 bases, with 12 bases between them. The germline V gene encodes CDR1 LNHNV and CDR2 YYDKDF (reference sequence). This CDR3 is built from 13 residues. The CDR3 is CATSSQAGETQYF. As DNA, the CDR3 is TGTGCCACCAGCTCCCAGGCGGGCGAGACCCAGTACTTC.

This chain connects TRBV12-5 to TRBJ2-1; D is perhaps TRBD1 (5 bases). The CDR3 contains 15 residues. Per germline, CDR1 LGHNT and CDR2 FRNRAP. The V end lost 1 base, the J end lost 9 bases, and 16 bases lay between the germline ends. The DNA for the CDR3 is TGTGCTAGTGGTTTGGGCAGGGATGGTAAGGTTGAGCAGTTCTTC. Translation: CASGLGRDGKVEQFF. Based on the CDR3 plus reference TRBV12-5 and TRBJ2-1, the full variable domain is DARVTQTPRHKVTEMGQEVTMRCQPILGHNTVFWYRQTMMQGLELLAYFRNRAPLDDSGMPKDRFSAEMPDATLATLKIQPSEPRDSAVYFCASGLGRDGKVEQFFGPGTRLTVL.

The V call is TRBV7-6, the J call TRBJ2-1, with 9 bases aligning to TRBD2. The CDR3 is 14 amino acids. The J segment lost 8 bases and the V segment lost 1 base, leaving 3 bases of the junction unmatched. Germline-derived CDR1 and CDR2 are SGHVS and FNYEAQ. CDR3 amino acids: CASSLGLAGYEQFF. The DNA for the CDR3 is TGTGCCAGCAGCTTAGGGCTAGCGGGGTATGAGCAGTTCTTC.

This rearrangement joins TRBV30 to TRBJ1-2; 7 nucleotides match TRBD1. Looked up from germline, CDR1 is GTSNPN and CDR2 is SVGIG (reference sequence). This CDR3 region has 17 residues. V dropped 3 bases and J dropped 0; count of bases not matched to a gene: 13. The CDR3 bases are TGTGCCTGGAGACGTGGCAGGGGGTCTTTAGCTAACTATGGCTACACCTTC. Translated: CAWRRGRGSLANYGYTF.

The chain is built from TRBV5-1 and TRBJ2-1; weak D call: TRBD1 (6 bases). Trimming took off 0 bases at V and 7 bases at J, with 11 bases between the two ends. The CDR3 runs to 14 residues. Germline V gene data show CDR1 as SGHRS and CDR2 as YFSETQ. CDR3 bases: TGCGCCAGCAGCTTGGGGGGGCTGGATAATGAGCAGTTCTTC. Translating gives CASSLGGLDNEQFF.

This clone has just a few counts. The rearrangement joins TRBV18 to TRBJ2-7; D perhaps matches TRBD2 (5 bases). V was cut by 6 bases and J by 7 bases, with 13 bases left in between. The CDR3 sequence is 12 residues long. Germline-derived CDR1 and CDR2 are KGHSH and LQKENI. CDR3 nucleotide sequence: TGTGCCAGCTCTCCTGAGGGCGGGGAGCAGTACTTC. This encodes CASSPEGGEQYF.

This sequence joins TRBV2 and TRBJ1-4; 11 bases line up with TRBD1. CDR3 length: 14 residues. In germline, CDR1 is SNHLY, CDR2 FYNNEI. Losses at the gene ends were 6 bases for V and 8 bases for J; bases not matched to a gene: 5. The CDR3 DNA sequence: TGTGCCAGCAGAGGGACAGGGGGGGACGAAAAACTGTTTTTT. Protein product: CASRGTGGDEKLFF. The full variable domain, with the rest looked up from reference TRBV2 and TRBJ1-4, is EPEVTQTPSHQVTQMGQEVILRCVPISNHLYFYWYRQILGQKVEFLVSFYNNEISEKSEIFDDQFSVERPDGSNFTLKIRSTKLEDSAMYFCASRGTGGDEKLFFGSGTQLSVL.

The table lists this clone with a count of one. This rearrangement joins TRBV25-1 to TRBJ1-1, with 8 bases lining up with TRBD1. Germline V CDR1 and CDR2: MGHDK, SYGVNS. The junction had 10 bases not matched to a gene; V was cut back by 2 bases and J by 5 bases. The CDR3 totals 16 residues. The CDR3 is CASSEGTDYRGTEAFF. The CDR3 bases are TGTGCCAGCAGTGAAGGGACAGATTACAGGGGGACTGAAGCTTTCTTT.

The count of this clone is one. The chain carries TRBV2 and TRBJ2-7, with D maybe TRBD2 (6 bases). CDR3 length: 13 residues. V lost 4 bases and J 4 bases, leaving 11 bases between the germline ends. The germline V gene encodes CDR1 SNHLY and CDR2 FYNNEI. CDR3 sequence reads: CASSAAGRYEQYF. The CDR3 nucleotides are TGTGCCAGCAGTGCGGCGGGACGGTACGAGCAGTACTTC. The complete variable domain, with remaining parts taken from reference TRBV2 and TRBJ2-7, reads EPEVTQTPSHQVTQMGQEVILRCVPISNHLYFYWYRQILGQKVEFLVSFYNNEISEKSEIFDDQFSVERPDGSNFTLKIRSTKLEDSAMYFCASSAAGRYEQYFGPGTRLTVT.

The rearrangement uses TRBV12-5 and TRBJ2-7; no definite D call. The germline V gene encodes CDR1 LGHNT and CDR2 FRNRAP. The CDR3 extends over 14 amino acids. Trimming took off 0 bases at V and 4 bases at J, with 10 bases between the two ends. The CDR3 sequence is CASGLVGRWYEQYF. CDR3 DNA: TGTGCTAGTGGTTTGGTTGGCAGGTGGTACGAGCAGTACTTC.